One and the same sample provided the 5 T cell receptor beta chains below, sequenced in a study of cytomegalovirus exposure and HLA in healthy donors. 13 Jbeta primers and 60 Vbeta primers were used for the PCR. Sequencing was performed with immunoSEQ multiplex PCR; in TCRdb, only in-frame clones are kept and a portion is missing. The data show under 45,000 clones, around 64% seen once. Sequenced input: PBMCs. The source is a human donor in good health.

The chain combines TRBV9 with TRBJ2-1; 7 bases are shared with TRBD2. Germline V gene data show CDR1 as SGDLS and CDR2 as YYNGEE. This CDR3 is built from 15 residues. The V and J ends lost 0 bases and 9 bases, in that order; junction bases with no gene match: 9. The CDR3 spells CASSVEGGVWSEQFF. The CDR3 nucleotides are TGTGCCAGCAGCGTAGAGGGAGGGGTATGGAGTGAGCAGTTCTTC.

The rearrangement joins TRBV2 to TRBJ1-5; 9 nucleotides align to TRBD1. This CDR3 is built from 13 residues. Germline V lookup: CDR1 SNHLY, CDR2 FYNNEI. J lost 6 bases, V lost 6 bases, and 3 bases had no gene match. In nucleotides, the CDR3 is TGTGCCAGCAGACAGGGGGCAAGTCAGCCCCAGCATTTT. It encodes CASRQGASQPQHF.

The gene calls are TRBV4-3 and TRBJ1-4; a possible D gene is TRBD1 (5 bases). V lost 4 bases and J lost 3, with 12 bases in between. Germline lookup yields CDR1 LGHNA and CDR2 YSLEER. The CDR3 has 15 residues. This CDR3 is CASSPDSQPNEKLFF. In DNA form, the CDR3 reads TGCGCCAGCAGCCCCGACAGTCAACCTAATGAAAAACTGTTTTTT.

This clone was counted a few times. This sequence joins TRBV7-9 and TRBJ1-3, with D maybe TRBD1 (6 bases). The CDR3 covers 14 residues. CDR1 is SEHNR, CDR2 FQNEAQ, per germline (reference sequence). V lost 11 bases to trimming and J lost 0 bases, with 14 bases between them. CDR3 amino acids: CAWPAGASGNTIYF. The DNA for the CDR3 is TGTGCCTGGCCGGCGGGGGCCTCTGGAAACACCATATATTTT.

This clone showed up just a few times. The rearrangement links TRBV5-4 to TRBJ2-3, with D tentatively TRBD1 (5 bases). The CDR3 sequence is 12 residues long. V lost 7 bases to trimming and J lost 5 bases, with 11 bases between them. CDR1 and CDR2 (germline): SGHNT, YYREEE (reference sequence). CDR3 region: CASGTGGDTQYF. CDR3 DNA: TGTGCCAGCGGTACAGGCGGAGATACGCAGTATTTT.